The TCR beta chain described here comes from a study of blood T cell repertoires in COVID-19. Study summary: COVID-19 samples, acute and convalescent, were from the United States, Italy and Spain. T cells, B-cell-depleted T cells, or PBMCs provided the cDNA or gDNA that served as material.

CDR3 length: 19 residues. V lost 2 bases and J lost 1, with 21 bases in between. Germline-derived CDR1 and CDR2 are MGHRA and YSYEKL. Per the authors' pipeline: The authors estimated nucleated cell counts from reference gene primer amplification. Here immunoSEQ multiplex PCR was the method, and the copy in TCRdb shows in-frame clones only, minus some. V and J calls and clone size are given by that table; D and trimming were obtained from the DNA. Found here are over 400,000 clones, about nine tenths of them singletons; the top ten hold 1.4% to 1.5%. The chain joins TRBV4-1 to TRBJ2-1, with D tentatively TRBD1 (6 bases). The specimen sequenced was peripheral blood. The clonotype comes from a woman between 25 and 40 years old with active or convalescent COVID-19. CDR3 coding DNA: TGCGCCAGCAGCCAATCGCATAGGACAGCCATTAGTTCCTACAATGAGCAGTTCTTC. Protein product: CASSQSHRTAISSYNEQFF.